This TCR beta chain originates from a study of OX40 agonist ivuxolimab in advanced cancers. The data were produced by immunoSEQ multiplex PCR, yet TCRdb's version contains in-frame clones alone and is incomplete. Among about 17,000 clones listed, roughly 87% were seen once. Regarding the study as a whole: Relative to CD4+, CD8+ T cells held more expanded clones on average. In the 0.1-3.0 mg/kg groups, partial responders showed among the lowest expansion.

Trimming at V came to 0 bases and at J to 2 bases, leaving 0 bases not matched to a gene. In germline, CDR1 is SGDLS, CDR2 YYNGEE. The CDR3 has 15 amino acids. Notes on this clone: Its antigen is undetermined.

Sequencing was performed on CD4+ or CD8+ T cells sorted from blood, taken in a trial of the OX40 agonist ivuxolimab. The TCR originated in an adult with an advanced solid tumor such as melanoma, head and neck, liver or kidney cancer. The J gene is TRBJ1-4, the V gene TRBV9, with TRBD1 matching 8 bases. This CDR3 reads CASSVGQGTNEKLFF. CDR3 DNA sequence: TGTGCCAGCAGCGTAGGACAGGGGACTAATGAAAAACTGTTTTTT.